This TCR beta chain came from a study of blood T cell repertoires in COVID-19. At the level of the study: Acute and convalescent COVID-19 samples came from the United States, Italy and Spain. Sample material is recorded as cDNA or gDNA derived from T cells, B-cell-depleted T cells, or PBMCs.

Authors' processing steps: Nucleated cell counts were estimated from reference gene primer amplification. TCRdb keeps only in-frame clones here, not all; method: immunoSEQ multiplex PCR. V and J calls and clone size come straight from that table; D and trimming were deduced from the DNA. In the table there are around 250,000 clones, more than 75% of which are singletons. With 4 bases clipped from V and 2 bases from J, the junction kept 5 bases outside the gene matches. This CDR3 comprises 14 residues. The germline V gene encodes CDR1 SGHRS and CDR2 YFSETQ. The sample taken for sequencing was peripheral blood. The source of this sequence is a woman aged 55-69 years who had recovered from COVID-19. V usage is TRBV5-1 and J usage is TRBJ2-7; 8 bases map to TRBD1. The CDR3 region is CASSPRTGPYEQYF. CDR3 sequence (DNA): TGCGCCAGCAGCCCTAGGACAGGGCCCTACGAGCAGTACTTC.